This T cell receptor (beta chain) was observed in a study of T cell repertoires in cytomegalovirus infection. For the study at large: Evidence of both CMV infection and a matching HLA type came from public TCR beta signatures. Study-wide points: HLA-C-restricted CMV clonotypes gave the most frequent clonotype in two of eight donors.

In this sample, this clonotype turned up once. The antigen remains undetermined. The junction departs from germline at one end; a sequencing error may be responsible. TCRdb re-analysed the reads in MiXCR, keeping a single row per CDR3 protein. The sample contains approximately 240,000 distinct CDR3 sequences, 10% to 15% of which appear only once. CDR3 length equals 13 residues. The source is a human donor in good health (CMV status not recorded). Some clones in this sample may be carry-over from other donors' samples. Sequencing was carried out using PBMCs. This rearrangement joins TRBV5-3 to TRBJ1-5; D is unresolved. TRBV5-3 is an open reading frame, and its role is uncertain. The CDR3 loop reads CASSLAPAQPQHF. The CDR3 DNA reads TGTGCCAGCAGCTTGGCCCCGGCGCAGCCCCAGCATTTT.